This T cell receptor beta chain stems from a study of CD8+ T cells in alopecia areata. For this clone: Its specificity is not known.

Study-wide points: Normal scalp had lower clonality than lesional scalp, with alopecia totalis/universalis lesions showing this most strongly. Scalp specimens additionally yield sequences from normal skin's resident alphabeta T cells.

The CDR3 length is 16 residues. The V gene's germline CDR1 is MNHEY and CDR2 SMNVEV (reference sequence). After removal of 7 bases from V and 4 bases from J, the junction contained 13 bases not matched to a gene. After isolation, RNA underwent reverse transcription to generate cDNA as the sequencing template. Method: immunoSEQ multiplex PCR; TCRdb's copy keeps in-frame clones and lacks some. The sample has roughly 140,000 clones; approximately 53% are singletons. The sample was CD8+ T cells sorted from blood, taken at week 0. This TCR was sampled from a human donor with alopecia areata. The chain couples TRBV27 to TRBJ2-3, with 8 bases lining up with TRBD2. In DNA, the CDR3 is TGTGCCAGCACCCGTTCCGTAGCGGGGCGGGCAGATACGCAGTATTTT. The encoded protein is CASTRSVAGRADTQYF.